These 3 T cell receptor beta chains share one sample of origin, sequenced in a study of B cell selection in AIRE deficiency (dated by TCRdb to between 2017 and 2020). The library was produced with the immunoSEQ multiplex PCR assay. As stored in TCRdb, this immuneACCESS dataset retains in-frame rearrangements with V and J assigned. A fraction of the clones does not appear; measured against another copy, unresolved V genes explain less than half of the discrepancy, and the remainder lacks a known reason. This sample is represented by about 21,000 clones; about 95% of them were singletons. 2% of the sample is taken by the ten largest. Regulatory T cells were sorted as cells that were CD4+CD25hiCD127low/negative. The source material was Tregs sorted from PBMCs. The receptors originated from a human donor with AIRE deficiency.

V is TRBV28 and J is TRBJ1-5; the D is unclear. From germline, CDR1 is MDHEN and CDR2 SYDVKM. Deletions cut 5 bases from V and 5 bases from J, with 10 bases between. The CDR3 is 13 residues long. Written as DNA, the CDR3 is TGTGCCAGCAGTGGTACCCCGGATCAGCCCCAGCATTTT. It yields the protein CASSGTPDQPQHF.

The rearrangement joins TRBV6-6 to TRBJ1-2, with D perhaps TRBD1 (6 bases). V gave up 2 bases and J gave up 4 bases, with 8 bases separating them. The germline CDR1 and CDR2 sequences are MNHNY and SVGAGI (reference sequence). This CDR3 region has 13 residues. The CDR3 bases are TGTGCCAGCAGTTACGGCAGGGGCTATGGCTACACCTTC. This translates into CASSYGRGYGYTF.

V gene TRBV7-3 combines with J gene TRBJ1-2, with 10 bases matching TRBD1. There are 15 residues in the CDR3. CDR1 is SGHTA, CDR2 FQGTGA, per germline. Trimming at V came to 0 bases and at J to 3 bases, leaving 1 base not matched to a gene. CDR3 in amino acids: CASSLTGTGDYGYTF. The CDR3 DNA reads TGTGCCAGCAGCTTAACCGGGACAGGGGACTATGGCTACACCTTC.